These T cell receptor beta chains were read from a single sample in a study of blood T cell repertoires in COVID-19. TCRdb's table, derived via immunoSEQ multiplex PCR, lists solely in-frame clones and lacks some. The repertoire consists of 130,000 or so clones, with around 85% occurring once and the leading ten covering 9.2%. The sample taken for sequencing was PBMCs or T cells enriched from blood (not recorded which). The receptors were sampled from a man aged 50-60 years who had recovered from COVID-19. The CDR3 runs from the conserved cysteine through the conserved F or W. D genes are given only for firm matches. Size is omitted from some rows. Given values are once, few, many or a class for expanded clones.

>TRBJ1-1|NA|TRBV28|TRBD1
TGTGCCAGCAGTTTAGAATCGTCGGGGACAGCTGAAGCTTTCTTT
CASSLESSGTAEAFF
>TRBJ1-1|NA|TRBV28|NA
TGTGCCAGCAGTTTGCGGGGGACTGAAGCTTTCTTT
CASSLRGTEAFF
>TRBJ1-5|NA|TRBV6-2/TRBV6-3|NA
TGTGCCAGCAGTTCCCAGGGTTACCAGCCCCAGCATTTT
CASSSQGYQPQHF
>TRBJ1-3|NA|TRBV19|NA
TGTGCCAGTAGTTCAGGGGAAAGGCGAGGAAACACCATATATTTT
CASSSGERRGNTIYF
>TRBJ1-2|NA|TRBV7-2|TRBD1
TGTGCCAGCAGCCAACGACAGGGGTGGGCCACCTTC
CASSQRQGWATF
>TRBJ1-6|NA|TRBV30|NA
TGTGCCTGGAGGACAGGAGATAATTCACCCCTCCACTTT
CAWRTGDNSPLHF
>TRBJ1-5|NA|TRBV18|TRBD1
TGTGCCAGCTCACCGGCCGGACAGGGTCGGCCCCAGCATTTT
CASSPAGQGRPQHF
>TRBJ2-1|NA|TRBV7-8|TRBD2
TGTGCCAGCAGTCCTGGACTAGCGGGGGGAAAGTTCTTC
CASSPGLAGGKFF
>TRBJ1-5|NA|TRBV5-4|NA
TGTGCCAGCAGCTCGAGTCCGGGACTCTCCAATCAGCCCCAGCATTTT
CASSSSPGLSNQPQHF
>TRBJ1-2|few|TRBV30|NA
TGTGCCTGGAGTGTAACGACAGGAGCTCTCTATGGCTACACCTTC
CAWSVTTGALYGYTF
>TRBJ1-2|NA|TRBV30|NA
TGTGCCTGGAGGTCTGAAACGGGAGATAACTATGGCTACACCTTC
CAWRSETGDNYGYTF
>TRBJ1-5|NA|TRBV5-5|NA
TGTGCCAGCAGCCCGGAGGGGGGGGCGCGAAATCAGCCCCAGCATTTT
CASSPEGGARNQPQHF
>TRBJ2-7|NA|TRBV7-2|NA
TGTGCCAGCAGCAAACAGGAAGCCTACGAGCAGTACTTC
CASSKQEAYEQYF
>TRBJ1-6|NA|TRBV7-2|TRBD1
TGTGCCAGCAGCTTAATGAGGGGGCAATCACCCCTCCACTTT
CASSLMRGQSPLHF
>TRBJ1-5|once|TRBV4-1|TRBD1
TGCGCCAGCAGCCAAGAGGGGGGACAGCGCAATCAGCCCCAGCATTTT
CASSQEGGQRNQPQHF
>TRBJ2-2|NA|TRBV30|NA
TGTGCCTGGAGTGTTTCCGGGACATCGAACACCGGGGAGCTGTTTTTT
CAWSVSGTSNTGELFF
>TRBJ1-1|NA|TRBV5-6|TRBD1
TGTGCCAGCAGCCCGGACAGGGGACTAATGAACACTGAAGCTTTCTTT
CASSPDRGLMNTEAFF
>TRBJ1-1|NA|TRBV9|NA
TGTGCCAGCAGCGGCCGGGACATCATCAACACTGAAGCTTTCTTT
CASSGRDIINTEAFF
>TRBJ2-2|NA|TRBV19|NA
TGTGCCAGTAGTATATCAGGGTCGTGGGGGGAGCTGTTTTTT
CASSISGSWGELFF
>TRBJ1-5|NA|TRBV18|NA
TGTGCCAGCTCTCCGAGCCCCGAGGAGCCCCAGCATTTT
CASSPSPEEPQHF
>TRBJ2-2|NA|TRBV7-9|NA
TGTGCCAGCAGCTTAGCTGGAGCCGGGGAGCTGTTTTTT
CASSLAGAGELFF